Listed below are T cell receptor beta chains from one sample, sequenced in a study of cytomegalovirus exposure and HLA in healthy donors. Profiled with immunoSEQ multiplex PCR; TCRdb holds only in-frame clones, not every one. The sample lists some 170,000 clones, 70% to 80% occurring once. Material: PBMCs. These receptors originate from a man aged 30 to 45 in good health and CMV-seropositive. Each CDR3 is given with its conserved first and last residue. The order of the fields is J gene, V gene, clone size, D gene, CDR3 protein, CDR3 DNA. A D gene is named only where the DNA matches it firmly. The size field is filled for only some rows; it gives once, few, many or a size class.

>TRBJ2-7|TRBV5-1|-|TRBD1
CASSLSPGTDYEQYF
TGCGCCAGCAGCTTGTCCCCCGGGACAGACTACGAGCAGTACTTC
>TRBJ2-1|TRBV4-1|-|TRBD2
CASSHLGGGNEQFF
TGCGCCAGCAGCCATCTCGGCGGGGGCAATGAGCAGTTCTTC
>TRBJ2-1|TRBV7-2|-|-
CASSLAGGLYEQFF
TGTGCCAGCAGCTTAGCGGGGGGGCTCTATGAGCAGTTCTTC
>TRBJ2-1|TRBV14|-|TRBD2
CASSHGGGAYNEQFF
TGTGCCAGCAGCCATGGGGGGGGAGCCTACAATGAGCAGTTCTTC
>TRBJ1-3|TRBV7-3|-|-
CASIPLSNREGNTIYF
TGTGCCAGTATCCCGTTGTCGAATCGTGAGGGAAACACCATATATTTT
>TRBJ2-5|TRBV2|-|TRBD1
CASSGDRGRETQYF
TGTGCCAGCAGTGGGGACAGGGGGCGGGAGACCCAGTACTTC
>TRBJ2-5|TRBV13|-|-
CASSLPFQETQYF
TGTGCCAGCAGCTTACCATTCCAAGAGACCCAGTACTTC
>TRBJ1-6|TRBV6-1|-|-
CASRVGPSPLHF
TGTGCCAGCAGGGTGGGGCCTTCACCCCTCCACTTT
>TRBJ1-6|TRBV2|-|-
CASSESAGLDSPLHF
TGTGCCAGCAGTGAATCGGCAGGGTTGGATTCACCCCTCCACTTT
>TRBJ1-6|TRBV2|-|-
CASGDSPLHF
TGTGCCAGCGGAGATTCACCCCTCCACTTT
>TRBJ2-7|TRBV28|-|TRBD1
CASSSAGTGLYEQYF
TGTGCCAGCAGTTCAGCCGGGACAGGACTCTACGAGCAGTACTTC
>TRBJ2-5|TRBV10-3|-|TRBD1
CAIRTGGGEETQYF
TGTGCCATCAGAACAGGGGGCGGAGAAGAGACCCAGTACTTC
>TRBJ1-4|TRBV5-6|few|-
CASSPSGSLGRPNEKLFF
TGTGCCAGCAGCCCTTCTGGGAGCCTCGGACGCCCTAATGAAAAACTGTTTTTT
>TRBJ2-6|TRBV10-3|-|TRBD2
CAISYGTSGGAGANVLTF
TGTGCCATCAGTTACGGGACTAGCGGGGGGGCTGGGGCCAACGTCCTGACTTTC
>TRBJ2-3|TRBV7-9|-|TRBD1
CASSIDRGTDTQYF
TGTGCCAGCAGCATAGACAGGGGGACAGATACGCAGTATTTT
>TRBJ2-7|TRBV19|-|TRBD2
CATTASGASYEQYF
TGTGCCACCACGGCGAGCGGGGCCTCCTACGAGCAGTACTTC
>TRBJ2-1|TRBV13|few|-
CASSHGGNEQFF
TGTGCCAGCAGCCACGGAGGCAATGAGCAGTTCTTC
>TRBJ2-2|TRBV28|once|-
CASGQFTGELFF
TGTGCCAGCGGACAGTTCACCGGGGAGCTGTTTTTT
>TRBJ2-6|TRBV6-5|-|-
CASSPYSGANVLTF
TGTGCCAGCAGCCCTTACTCTGGGGCCAACGTCCTGACTTTC
>TRBJ1-6|TRBV5-1|-|TRBD1
CASSLTGVSPLHF
TGCGCCAGCAGCTTAACAGGGGTTTCACCCCTCCACTTT
>TRBJ2-7|TRBV11-2|once|-
CASSPIRTAYEQYF
TGTGCCAGCAGCCCCATTAGGACAGCCTACGAGCAGTACTTC
>TRBJ1-1|TRBV10-3|-|-
CAISELGGLGNTEAFF
TGTGCCATCAGTGAGTTGGGAGGGTTAGGGAACACTGAAGCTTTCTTT
>TRBJ1-1|TRBV5-1|-|-
CASSTENTEAFF
TGCGCCAGCAGCACAGAGAACACTGAAGCTTTCTTT
>TRBJ2-5|TRBV5-1|-|-
CASRTDTAQEQYF
TGCGCCAGCAGAACGGACACAGCGCAGGAGCAGTACTTC
>TRBJ2-7|TRBV27|-|TRBD1
CASSPRTGVGYEQYF
TGTGCCAGCAGTCCACGGACAGGGGTTGGGTACGAGCAGTACTTC
>TRBJ1-1|TRBV6-1|-|-
CASTEVLLTEAFF
TGTGCCAGCACAGAAGTTTTGTTAACTGAAGCTTTCTTT
>TRBJ2-7|TRBV28|-|-
CAGSFGGIGDSYEQYF
TGTGCCGGCAGTTTTGGCGGTATAGGGGACTCCTACGAGCAGTACTTC
>TRBJ2-7|TRBV5-1|few|-
CASSRDPDGEQYF
TGCGCCAGCAGCCGGGATCCGGACGGCGAGCAGTACTTC
>TRBJ2-5|TRBV6-1|-|-
CASSERGGGYETQYF
TGTGCCAGCAGTGAGAGGGGGGGAGGCTATGAGACCCAGTACTTC
>TRBJ2-1|TRBV6-1|once|-
CASSEFGLSFSYNEQFF
TGTGCCAGCAGTGAATTTGGACTCTCTTTCTCCTACAATGAGCAGTTCTTC
>TRBJ2-7|TRBV5-4|-|-
CASSLVTGAAVYEQYF
TGTGCCAGCAGCTTGGTGACAGGAGCCGCTGTTTATGAGCAGTACTTC
>TRBJ2-7|TRBV28|-|-
CASSTSTGVPYEQYF
TGTGCCAGCAGTACATCGACGGGGGTTCCCTACGAGCAGTACTTC